Detailed here is one T cell receptor beta chain. Its specificity is unknown. Scientists made TCR beta libraries using quantitative 5'-RACE with molecular barcodes. TCRdb re-called the 5' RACE reads through MiXCR, storing one row per CDR3 protein. The sample contains over 600,000 distinct CDR3 sequences, under 20% of which appear only once. This specimen comes from a study of CD8 T cells in ankylosing spondylitis. General study points: Those disease-linked clones were CD8+; they were also relatively rare in peripheral blood. A number of the motif variants had already been described in reactive arthritis synovial fluid and blood. Seven or eight highly homologous variants formed a TCR beta motif that appeared characteristic of ankylosing spondylitis blood.

The CDR3 runs to 16 residues. The junction had 7 bases not matched to a gene; V was cut back by 2 bases and J by 5 bases. Germline CDR1 reads MNHEY; CDR2 reads SVGAGI. The source material was blood, either unsorted or a sorted T cell fraction (not recorded which). This TCR was recovered from a male donor with ankylosing spondylitis. The chain is built from TRBV6-5 and TRBJ2-1; 9 nucleotides agree with TRBD1. CDR3 region: CASSYPRGQGDNEQFF. The DNA for the CDR3 is TGTGCCAGCAGTTACCCGAGGGGACAGGGAGACAATGAGCAGTTCTTC.